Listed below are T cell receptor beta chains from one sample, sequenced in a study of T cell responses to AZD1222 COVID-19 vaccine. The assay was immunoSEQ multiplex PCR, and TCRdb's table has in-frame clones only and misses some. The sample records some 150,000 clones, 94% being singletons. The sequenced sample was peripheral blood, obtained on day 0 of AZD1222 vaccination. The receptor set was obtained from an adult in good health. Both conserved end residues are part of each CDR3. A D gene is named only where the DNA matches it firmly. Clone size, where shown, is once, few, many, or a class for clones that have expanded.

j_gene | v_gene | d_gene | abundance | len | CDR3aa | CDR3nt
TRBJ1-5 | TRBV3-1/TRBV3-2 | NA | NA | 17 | CASSQDFLAVGIQPQHF | TGTGCCAGCAGCCAAGATTTTTTAGCAGTTGGGATTCAGCCCCAGCATTTT
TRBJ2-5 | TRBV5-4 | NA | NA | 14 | CASRAQGNQETQYF | TGTGCCAGCAGGGCCCAGGGAAACCAAGAGACCCAGTACTTC
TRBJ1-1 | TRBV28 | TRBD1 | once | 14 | CASSLRTGVTEAFF | TGTGCCAGCAGTTTAAGGACAGGGGTCACTGAAGCTTTCTTT
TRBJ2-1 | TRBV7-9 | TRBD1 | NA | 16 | CASSLGRGGSGNEQFF | TGTGCCAGCTCCCTCGGTAGAGGGGGCAGCGGCAATGAGCAGTTCTTC
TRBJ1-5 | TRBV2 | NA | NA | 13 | CASNGGINQPQHF | TGTGCCAGCAACGGGGGGATCAATCAGCCCCAGCATTTT
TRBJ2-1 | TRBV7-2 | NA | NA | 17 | CASSLGGVRITYNEQFF | TGTGCCAGCAGCTTAGGAGGTGTACGGATTACCTACAATGAGCAGTTCTTC
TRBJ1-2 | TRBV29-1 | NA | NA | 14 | CSVAQSDTNYGYTF | TGCAGCGTTGCTCAGTCAGATACTAACTATGGCTACACCTTC
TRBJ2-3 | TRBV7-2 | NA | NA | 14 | CASSLYRESDTQYF | TGTGCCAGCAGCTTATATAGAGAGTCGGATACGCAGTATTTT
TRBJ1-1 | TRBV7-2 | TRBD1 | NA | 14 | CASSLRQGNTEAFF | TGTGCCAGCAGCTTACGACAGGGGAACACTGAAGCTTTCTTT
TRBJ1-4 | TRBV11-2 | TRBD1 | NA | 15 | CASSLDRGLYEKLFF | TGTGCCAGCAGCTTAGACAGGGGGCTTTATGAAAAACTGTTTTTT
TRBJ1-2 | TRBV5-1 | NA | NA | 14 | CASSFGKANYGYTF | TGCGCCAGCAGCTTCGGGAAAGCTAACTATGGCTACACCTTC
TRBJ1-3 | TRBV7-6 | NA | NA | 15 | CASSLVGGSGNTIYF | TGTGCCAGCAGCTTAGTTGGGGGCTCTGGAAACACCATATATTTT
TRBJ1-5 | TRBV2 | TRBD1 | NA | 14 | CASSAGQDNQPQHF | TGTGCCAGCAGCGCGGGACAGGACAATCAGCCCCAGCATTTT
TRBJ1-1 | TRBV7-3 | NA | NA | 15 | CASSSAPGAYTEAFF | TGTGCCAGCAGCTCCGCCCCGGGGGCGTACACTGAAGCTTTCTTT
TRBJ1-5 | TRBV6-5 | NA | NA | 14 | CASTTGGGHQPQHF | TGTGCCAGCACCACTGGGGGAGGTCATCAGCCCCAGCATTTT
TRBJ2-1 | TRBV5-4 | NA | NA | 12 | CASSPSVDEQFF | TGTGCCAGCTCCCCTAGCGTCGATGAGCAGTTCTTC
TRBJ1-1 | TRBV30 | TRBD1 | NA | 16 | CAWESSEGASNTEAFF | TGTGCCTGGGAGTCGAGCGAGGGGGCTTCGAACACTGAAGCTTTCTTT
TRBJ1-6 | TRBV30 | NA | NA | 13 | CAWKEGGDSPLHF | TGTGCCTGGAAGGAGGGTGGAGACTCACCCCTCCACTTT
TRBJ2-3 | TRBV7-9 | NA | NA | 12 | CASSLAIDTQYF | TGTGCCAGCAGCTTAGCGATAGATACGCAGTATTTT
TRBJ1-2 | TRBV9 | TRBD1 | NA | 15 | CASSPIGQGVNGYTF | TGTGCCAGCAGCCCCATTGGACAGGGAGTTAATGGCTACACCTTC
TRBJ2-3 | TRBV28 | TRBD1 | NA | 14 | CAAKGGTVTDTQYF | TGTGCCGCGAAAGGGGGCACTGTGACAGATACGCAGTATTTT
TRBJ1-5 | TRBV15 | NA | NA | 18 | CATSARTATNPLGQPQHF | TGTGCCACCAGCGCGCGGACAGCAACGAACCCCCTAGGTCAGCCCCAGCATTTT
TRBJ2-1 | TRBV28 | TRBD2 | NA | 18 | CASSLLTSGGAMRNEQFF | TGTGCCAGCAGTTTATTAACTAGCGGGGGGGCGATGAGGAATGAGCAGTTCTTC
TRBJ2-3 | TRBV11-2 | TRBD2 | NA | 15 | CASRNTGTKTDTQYF | TGTGCCAGCAGAAACACCGGGACTAAGACAGATACGCAGTATTTT
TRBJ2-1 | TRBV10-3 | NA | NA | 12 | CAISAGYNEQFF | TGTGCCATCAGTGCGGGGTACAATGAGCAGTTCTTC
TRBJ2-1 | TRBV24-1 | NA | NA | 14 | CATSDLAPYNEQFF | TGTGCCACCAGTGATCTAGCTCCATACAATGAGCAGTTCTTC
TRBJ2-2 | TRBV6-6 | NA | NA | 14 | CASSYSSGGGELFF | TGTGCCAGCAGTTACTCTAGCGGTGGCGGGGAGCTGTTTTTT
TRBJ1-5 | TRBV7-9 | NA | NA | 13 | CASSSLERQPQHF | TGTGCCAGCAGCTCCCTTGAGCGTCAGCCCCAGCATTTT
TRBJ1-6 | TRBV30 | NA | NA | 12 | CAWNGYNSPLHF | TGTGCCTGGAACGGGTATAATTCACCCCTCCACTTT
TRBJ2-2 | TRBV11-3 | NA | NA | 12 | CASSKNTGELFF | TGTGCCAGCAGCAAGAACACCGGGGAGCTGTTTTTT